One sample yielded the 12 T cell receptor beta chains listed below, sequenced in a study of T cells in Graves' hyperthyroidism and ophthalmopathy (dated by TCRdb to between 2018 and 2020). To prepare the library, multiplex PCR was applied. Sequencer: Illumina HiSeq 2000. The TCR beta CDR3 regions were amplified from the RNA transcripts. The TCR CDR3 was subjected to a first round of RT-PCR using the HTBI primer set and the Qiagen OneStep RT-PCR kit. TCRdb trimmed public reads at Q25 via fastp, called clones via MiXCR and kept in-frame beta chains. Rows with a matching CDR3 protein are joined into one entry that keeps the most common DNA and genes. A total of hundreds of thousands of distinct CDR3 sequences appear in this sample, roughly 20% of them only once. In total, the top ten clones hold 30% to 40% of the sample. The sequenced material came from blood. These receptors came from a man aged 25-45 years with Graves' ophthalmopathy.

This clonotype was detected only a few times. The V and J genes are TRBV5-1 and TRBJ1-3; 7 bases are a match to TRBD1. Germline CDR1 SGHRS, CDR2 YFSETQ. This CDR3 is 16 amino acids long. The V segment lost 4 bases and the J segment 2 bases; nucleotides outside the gene matches: 9. The CDR3 region has the DNA TGCGCCAGCAGCGCACAGGGGCCCCTGGCTGGAAACACCATATATTTT. This sequence encodes CASSAQGPLAGNTIYF.

CDR3 sequence reads: CASRSPSGSYGYTF. The CDR3 coding sequence is TGTGCCAGCAGGAGCCCCTCCGGGAGCTATGGCTACACCTTC. This rearrangement joins TRBV6-1 to TRBJ1-2; D not certain. V gave up 6 bases and J gave up 4 bases, with 15 bases separating them. Germline V lookup: CDR1 MNHNS, CDR2 SASEGT. The CDR3 sequence is 14 residues long.

This clonotype was detected many times. For the CDR3, the DNA is TGTGCTGGCCGAGATGCTAGCGGGGTCTACGAGCAGTACTTC. Its protein product is CAGRDASGVYEQYF. The rearrangement uses TRBV30 and TRBJ2-7; 9 positions agree with TRBD2. The CDR3 runs 14 residues. Germline V lookup: CDR1 GTSNPN, CDR2 SVGIG (reference sequence).

This sequence joins TRBV20-1 and TRBJ1-1, with 11 positions matching TRBD1. Germline CDR1 is DFQATT and CDR2 is SNEGSKA (reference sequence). The V and J ends lost 4 bases and 0 bases, in that order; junction bases with no gene match: 7. The CDR3 length is 16 residues. CDR3 region: CSAMDRGRILNTEAFF. CDR3 nucleotide sequence: TGCAGTGCTATGGACAGGGGGCGAATTTTGAACACTGAAGCTTTCTTT.

This clonotype was observed a few times. The V and J genes are TRBV10-2 and TRBJ2-7, with 8 bases identical to TRBD2. This CDR3 region has 17 residues. After removal of 5 bases from V and 2 bases from J, the junction contained 14 bases not matched to a gene. Germline V lookup: CDR1 WSHSY, CDR2 SAAADI. The CDR3 protein is CASSSFAGLDDPYEQYF. CDR3 in DNA: TGCGCCAGCAGTAGTTTTGCGGGACTAGATGATCCCTACGAGCAGTACTTC.

The rearrangement links TRBV28 to TRBJ2-5, with D possibly matching TRBD1 (6 bases). V was cut by 6 bases and J by 1 base, with 18 bases left in between. The CDR3 runs 16 residues. Germline CDR1 reads MDHEN; CDR2 reads SYDVKM. CDR3 sequence (DNA): TGTGCCAGCAGCCCCCAAGTGGACAGAGTCCAAGAGACCCAGTACTTC. Residues: CASSPQVDRVQETQYF.

This clonotype came up a few times. The CDR3 protein is CSVVVGGASKNIQYF. The CDR3 nucleotides are TGCAGCGTTGTGGTGGGGGGCGCATCCAAAAACATTCAGTACTTC. The chain links TRBV29-1 to TRBJ2-4; D tentatively fits TRBD1 or TRBD2 (6 bases each). Germline V gene data show CDR1 as SQVTM and CDR2 as ANQGSEA. V gave up 4 bases and J gave up 2 bases, with 15 bases separating them. The CDR3 is 15 amino acids. Full variable domain (outside the CDR3, taken from reference TRBV29-1 and TRBJ2-4): SAVISQKPSRDICQRGTSLTIQCQVDSQVTMMFWYRQQPGQSLTLIATANQGSEATYESGFVIDKFPISRPNLTFSTLTVSNMSPEDSSIYLCSVVVGGASKNIQYFGAGTRLSVL.

There are many counts of this clonotype. The V and J genes are TRBV7-2 and TRBJ2-7; either TRBD1 or TRBD2 may fit D (5 bases each). CDR3 length: 13 residues. V was shortened by 11 bases and J by 6 bases, with 20 bases between the two germline ends. Germline lookup yields CDR1 SGHTA and CDR2 FQGNSA. In DNA form, the CDR3 reads TGTGCCGGGGGTCGTTACGGAGGCCTCGAGCAGTACTTC. Translating gives CAGGRYGGLEQYF.

This clonotype came up many times. The chain combines TRBV30 with TRBJ2-3; D not certain. Germline V gene lookup returns CDR1 GTSNPN and CDR2 SVGIG (reference sequence). The V end was cut by 5 bases, the J end by 6 bases, with 9 bases between. The CDR3 extends over 11 amino acids. CDR3 sequence (DNA): TGTGCCTGGGGAAGAGCGGATACGCAGTATTTT. Protein sequence: CAWGRADTQYF.

This clonotype was counted only a few times. J is TRBJ2-1 and V is TRBV12-3 or TRBV12-4; TRBD2 matches 9 bases. The CDR3 sequence is 14 residues long. With V trimmed by 8 bases and J by 0 bases, 2 bases remained unmatched. CDR3 DNA sequence: TGTGCCAGCGGTAGCGGGAGCTCCTACAATGAGCAGTTCTTC. It translates to CASGSGSSYNEQFF.

This clonotype was seen many times. The V gene is TRBV7-8, the J gene TRBJ2-5; 10 positions agree with TRBD2. CDR3 length equals 14 residues. The germline CDR1 and CDR2 sequences are SGHVS and FQNEAQ. V lost 6 bases to trimming and J lost 5 bases; unmatched junction nucleotides: 6. For the CDR3, the DNA is TGTGCCAGCAGACCTAGCGGGGGAGGCGAGACCCAGTACTTC. Translating it yields CASRPSGGGETQYF.

As for this clonotype: Here the CDR3 omits its conserved ending phenylalanine or tryptophan, so a read error is the likely source. The genes are TRBV10-3 and TRBJ2-2, with TRBD1 matching 8 bases. Germline V gives CDR1 ENHRY, CDR2 SYGVKD. Trimming at V came to 8 bases and at J to 1 base, leaving 3 bases not matched to a gene. The CDR3 consists of 14 residues. The CDR3 is CAISDRGNTGELFL. The CDR3 DNA sequence: TGTGCCATCTCTGACAGGGGGAACACCGGGGAGCTGTTTCTT.